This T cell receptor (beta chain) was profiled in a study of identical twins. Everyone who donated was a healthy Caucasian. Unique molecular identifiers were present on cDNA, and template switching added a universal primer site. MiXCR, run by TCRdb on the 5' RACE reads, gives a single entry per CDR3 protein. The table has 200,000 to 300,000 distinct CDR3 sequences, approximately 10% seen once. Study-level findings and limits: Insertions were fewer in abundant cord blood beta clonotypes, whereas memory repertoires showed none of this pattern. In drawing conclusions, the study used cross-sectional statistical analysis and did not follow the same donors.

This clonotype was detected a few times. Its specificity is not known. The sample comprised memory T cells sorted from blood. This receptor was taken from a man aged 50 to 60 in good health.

Here the CDR3 reads CASTQDSASYNEQFF. The CDR3, as DNA: TGTGCCAGCACCCAGGACAGCGCGTCCTACAATGAGCAGTTCTTC. The V and J genes are TRBV28 and TRBJ2-1; D might be TRBD1 (6 bases). Trimming shortened V by 7 bases and J by 1 base, and 14 bases separated the two germline ends. Germline loops: CDR1 MDHEN, CDR2 SYDVKM. The CDR3 is 15 residues long.